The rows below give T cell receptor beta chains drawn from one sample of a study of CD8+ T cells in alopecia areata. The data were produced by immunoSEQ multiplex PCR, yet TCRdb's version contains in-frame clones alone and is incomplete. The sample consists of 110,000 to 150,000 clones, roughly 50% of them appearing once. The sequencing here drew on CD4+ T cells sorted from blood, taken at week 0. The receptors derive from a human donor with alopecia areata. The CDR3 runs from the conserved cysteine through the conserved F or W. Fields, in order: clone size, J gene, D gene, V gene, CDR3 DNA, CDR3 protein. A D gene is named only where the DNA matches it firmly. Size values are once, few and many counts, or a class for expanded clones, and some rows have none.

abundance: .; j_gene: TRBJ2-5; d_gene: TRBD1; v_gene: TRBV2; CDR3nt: TGTGCCAGCAGGACTGGGACAGGGAATAAGACCCAGTACTTC; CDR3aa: CASRTGTGNKTQYF
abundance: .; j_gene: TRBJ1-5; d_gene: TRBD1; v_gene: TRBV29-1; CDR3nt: TGCAGCGTCGCGGACAGGGGAGGGTTGGGGCCCCAGCATTTT; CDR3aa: CSVADRGGLGPQHF
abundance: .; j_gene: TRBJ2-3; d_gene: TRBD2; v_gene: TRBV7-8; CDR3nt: TGTGCCAGCAGCCCCGACGAGCGGGGAAGCACAGATACGCAGTATTTT; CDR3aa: CASSPDERGSTDTQYF
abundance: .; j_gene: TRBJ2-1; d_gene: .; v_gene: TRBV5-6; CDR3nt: TGTGCCAGCAGCTTGGGGACGGAGCAGTTCTTC; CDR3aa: CASSLGTEQFF
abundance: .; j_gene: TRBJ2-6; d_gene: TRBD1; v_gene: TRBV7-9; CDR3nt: TGTGCCAGCAGCCCCGGACAGGGTATCTCTGGGGCCAACGTCCTGACTTTC; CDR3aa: CASSPGQGISGANVLTF
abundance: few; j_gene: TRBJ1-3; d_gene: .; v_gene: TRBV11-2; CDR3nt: TGTGCCAGCAGCCGGGCGGGGGGCGAGGGAAACACCATATATTTT; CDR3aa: CASSRAGGEGNTIYF
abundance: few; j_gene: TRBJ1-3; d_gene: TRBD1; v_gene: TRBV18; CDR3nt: TGTGCCAGCTCCCCTACAGGGGGCTCTGGAAACACCATATATTTT; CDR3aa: CASSPTGGSGNTIYF
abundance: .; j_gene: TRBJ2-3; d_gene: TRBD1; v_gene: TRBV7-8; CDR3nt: TGTGCCAGCAGCTTAGAGACAGGGACAGATACGCAGTATTTT; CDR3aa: CASSLETGTDTQYF
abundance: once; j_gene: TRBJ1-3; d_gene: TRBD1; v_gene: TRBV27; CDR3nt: TGTGCCAGCAGTTGGGGGACAGGGTACCAATATTTT; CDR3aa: CASSWGTGYQYF
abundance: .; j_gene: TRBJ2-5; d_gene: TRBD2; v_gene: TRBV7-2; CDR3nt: TGTGCCAGCAGCTTACCTAGCGGAAACAAAGAGACCCAGTACTTC; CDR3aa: CASSLPSGNKETQYF
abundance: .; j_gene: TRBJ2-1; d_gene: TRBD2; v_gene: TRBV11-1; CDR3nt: TGTGCCAGCAGCCCCGAGGGGGGACTAGCGGGGATTTACAATGAGCAGTTCTTC; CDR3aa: CASSPEGGLAGIYNEQFF
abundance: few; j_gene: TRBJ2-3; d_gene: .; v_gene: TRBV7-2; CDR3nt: TGTGCCAGCAGCTTAACTCGGCCACCAGATACGCAGTATTTT; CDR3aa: CASSLTRPPDTQYF
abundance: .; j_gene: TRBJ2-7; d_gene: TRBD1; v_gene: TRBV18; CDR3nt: TGTGCCAGCTCACTGTCCGGGACAGCGACCTCCTACGAGCAGTACTTC; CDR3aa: CASSLSGTATSYEQYF
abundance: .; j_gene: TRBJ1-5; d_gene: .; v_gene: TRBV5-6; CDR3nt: TGTGCCAGCCCCCGAGTAGGGCCCAATCAGCCCCAGCATTTT; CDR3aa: CASPRVGPNQPQHF
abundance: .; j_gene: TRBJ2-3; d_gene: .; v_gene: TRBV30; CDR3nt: TGTGCCTGGAGTGTTGGCCAGAGCACAGATACGCAGTATTTT; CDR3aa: CAWSVGQSTDTQYF
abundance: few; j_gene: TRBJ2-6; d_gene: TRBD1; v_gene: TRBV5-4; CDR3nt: TGTGCCAGCAGCGCACGACAGGGCTCTGGGGCCAACGTCCTGACTTTC; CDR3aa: CASSARQGSGANVLTF
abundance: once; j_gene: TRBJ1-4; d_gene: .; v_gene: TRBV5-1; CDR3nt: TGCGCCAGCAGCTTCTGGACAGATAATGAAAAACTGTTTTTT; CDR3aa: CASSFWTDNEKLFF
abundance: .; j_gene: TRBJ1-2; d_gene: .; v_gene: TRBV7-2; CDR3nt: TGTGCCAGCGAAGGGGGCTACACCTTC; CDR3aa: CASEGGYTF
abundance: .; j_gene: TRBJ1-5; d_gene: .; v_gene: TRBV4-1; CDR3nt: TGCGCCAGCAGCCAAGGGGGAGCTGGGGATCAGCCCCAGCATTTT; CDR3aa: CASSQGGAGDQPQHF
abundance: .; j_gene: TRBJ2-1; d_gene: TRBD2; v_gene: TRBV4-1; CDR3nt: TGCGCCAGCAGCCAAGATGGACTAGCGCTCAATGAGCAGTTCTTC; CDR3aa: CASSQDGLALNEQFF
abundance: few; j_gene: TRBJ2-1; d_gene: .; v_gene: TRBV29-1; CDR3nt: TGCAGCGCTAGGATTACGGGGAATGAGCAGTTCTTC; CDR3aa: CSARITGNEQFF
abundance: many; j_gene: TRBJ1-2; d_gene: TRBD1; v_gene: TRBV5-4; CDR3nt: TGTGCCAGCAGCTTAGGCGGGGGACAGGGCGGCTATGGCTACACCTTC; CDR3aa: CASSLGGGQGGYGYTF
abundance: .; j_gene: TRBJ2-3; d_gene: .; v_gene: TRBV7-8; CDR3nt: TGTGCCAGCAGCTCAGCGCCCCAACCCCCAGATACGCAGTATTTT; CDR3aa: CASSSAPQPPDTQYF
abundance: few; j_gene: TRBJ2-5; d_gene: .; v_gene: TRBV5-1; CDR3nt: TGCGCCAGCAGCTTACGTGGGGGGCCCCAAGAGACCCAGTACTTC; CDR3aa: CASSLRGGPQETQYF
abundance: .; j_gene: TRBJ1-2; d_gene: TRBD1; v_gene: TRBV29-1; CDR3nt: TGCAGCGTATCCGAACAGGGGGGGCAAGGCTACACCTTC; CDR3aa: CSVSEQGGQGYTF
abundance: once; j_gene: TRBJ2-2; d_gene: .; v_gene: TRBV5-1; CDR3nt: TGCGCCAGCAGCGGGGGGCGAGGGACCGGGGAGCTGTTTTTT; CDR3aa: CASSGGRGTGELFF
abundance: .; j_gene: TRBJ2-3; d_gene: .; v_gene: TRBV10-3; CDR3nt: TGTGCCATCAGTGAGTCGAAGATGGTGGATACGCAGTATTTT; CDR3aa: CAISESKMVDTQYF
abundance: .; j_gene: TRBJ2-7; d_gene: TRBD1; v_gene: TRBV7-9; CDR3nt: TGTGCCAGCAGCTTAGCTACGGACAGGGGCCACTCCTACGAGCAGTACTTC; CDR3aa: CASSLATDRGHSYEQYF
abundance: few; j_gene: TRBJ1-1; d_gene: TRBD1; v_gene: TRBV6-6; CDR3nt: TGTGCCAGCAGTCATCCCGGGACAGGGAGGGCTTTCTTT; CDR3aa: CASSHPGTGRAFF
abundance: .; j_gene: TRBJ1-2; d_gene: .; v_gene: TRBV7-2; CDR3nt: TGTGCCAGCAGCATTCTTGGGCCCCTAAGGGATGGCTACACCTTC; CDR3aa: CASSILGPLRDGYTF
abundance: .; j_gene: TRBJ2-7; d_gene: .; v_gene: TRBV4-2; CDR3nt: TGTGCCAGCAGCCAAGAGAAGGCCGGGGAGCAGTACTTC; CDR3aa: CASSQEKAGEQYF
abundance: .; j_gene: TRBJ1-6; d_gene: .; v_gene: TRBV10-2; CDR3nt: TGCGCCAGCGGGAGAGGGGAGAATTCACCCCTCCACTTT; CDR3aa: CASGRGENSPLHF
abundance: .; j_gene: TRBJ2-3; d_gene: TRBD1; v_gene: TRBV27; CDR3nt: TGTGCCAGCAGTTCCAACAGGGGAACTAGCACAGATACGCAGTATTTT; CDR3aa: CASSSNRGTSTDTQYF
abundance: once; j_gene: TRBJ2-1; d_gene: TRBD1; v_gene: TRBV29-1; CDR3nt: TGCAGCGTTGCCCGCGGGGACAGGGGATACAATGAGCAGTTCTTC; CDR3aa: CSVARGDRGYNEQFF
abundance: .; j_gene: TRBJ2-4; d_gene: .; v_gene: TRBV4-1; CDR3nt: TGCGCCAGCAGCCAAGTGGGGATAGCCAAAAACATTCAGTACTTC; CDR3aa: CASSQVGIAKNIQYF
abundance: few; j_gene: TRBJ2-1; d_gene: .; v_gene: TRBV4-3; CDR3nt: TGCGCCAGCAGCCAAGATCTTTTGGCCCTTAGTGAGCAGTTCTTC; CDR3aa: CASSQDLLALSEQFF
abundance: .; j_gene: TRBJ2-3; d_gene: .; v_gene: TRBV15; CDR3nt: TGTGCCACCAAAGGGACCCCTCCCGATACGCAGTATTTT; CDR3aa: CATKGTPPDTQYF
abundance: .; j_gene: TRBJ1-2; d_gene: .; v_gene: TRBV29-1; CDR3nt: TGCAGCGTCGCCGGGCAGGGGACGGACAACTATGGCTACACCTTC; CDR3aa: CSVAGQGTDNYGYTF
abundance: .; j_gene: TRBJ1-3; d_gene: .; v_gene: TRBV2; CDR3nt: TGTGCCAGCAGTGAGGGGGGAAACACCATATATTTT; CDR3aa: CASSEGGNTIYF
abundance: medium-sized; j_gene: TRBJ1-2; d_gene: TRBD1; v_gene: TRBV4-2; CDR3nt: TGTGCCAGCAGCCAAGAGGGGACAGGGAGTTGGGGCTACACCTTC; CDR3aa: CASSQEGTGSWGYTF
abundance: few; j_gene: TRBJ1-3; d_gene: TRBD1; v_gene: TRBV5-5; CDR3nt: TGCGCCAGCAGCCAAGAATCTGGGACAGGGAGAAACACCATATATTTT; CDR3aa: CASSQESGTGRNTIYF
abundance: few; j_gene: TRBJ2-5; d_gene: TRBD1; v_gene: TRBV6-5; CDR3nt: TGTGCCAGCAGTCGAATAGGGGGCAGAGAGACCCAGTACTTC; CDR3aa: CASSRIGGRETQYF
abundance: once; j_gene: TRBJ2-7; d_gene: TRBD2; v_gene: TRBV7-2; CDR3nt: TGTGCCAGCAGCAAAAGCGGGGGGGCTTCCTACGAGCAGTACTTC; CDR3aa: CASSKSGGASYEQYF
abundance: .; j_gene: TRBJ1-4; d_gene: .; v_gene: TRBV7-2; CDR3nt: TGTGCCAGCAGCCTGGCGGGGGGGAAAAATGAAAAACTGTTTTTT; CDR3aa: CASSLAGGKNEKLFF
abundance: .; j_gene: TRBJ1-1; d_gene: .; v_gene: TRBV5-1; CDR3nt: TGCGCCAGCAGCTTGGTGTCAGAGAACACTGAAGCTTTCTTT; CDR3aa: CASSLVSENTEAFF
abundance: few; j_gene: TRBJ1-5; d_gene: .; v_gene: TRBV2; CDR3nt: TGTGCCAGCAGTGAAGAGGGGCCGAGGAGCAATCAGCCCCAGCATTTT; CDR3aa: CASSEEGPRSNQPQHF
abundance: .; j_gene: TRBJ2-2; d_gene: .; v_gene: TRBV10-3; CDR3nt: TGTGCCATCAGGGGGGCGAACACCGGGGAGCTGTTTTTT; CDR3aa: CAIRGANTGELFF
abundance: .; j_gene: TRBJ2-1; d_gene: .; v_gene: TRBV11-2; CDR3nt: TGTGCCAGCAGCCTTTCAGGGGGGTCCTACAATGAGCAGTTCTTC; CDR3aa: CASSLSGGSYNEQFF
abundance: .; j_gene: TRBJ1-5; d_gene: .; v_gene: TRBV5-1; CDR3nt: TGCGCCAGCAGCTTGATCGGAGGAAGCAATCAGCCCCAGCATTTT; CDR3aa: CASSLIGGSNQPQHF
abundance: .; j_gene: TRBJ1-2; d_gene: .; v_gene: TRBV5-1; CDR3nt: TGCGCCAGCAGGGACCCTGCTCATGGCTACACCTTC; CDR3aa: CASRDPAHGYTF
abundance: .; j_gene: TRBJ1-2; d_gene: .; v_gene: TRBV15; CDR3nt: TGTGCCACCTCAACGGACAACTATGGCTACACCTTC; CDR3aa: CATSTDNYGYTF
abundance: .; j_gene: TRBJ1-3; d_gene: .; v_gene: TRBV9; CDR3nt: TGTGCCAGCAGCGATGGCTCTGGAAACACCATATATTTT; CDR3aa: CASSDGSGNTIYF
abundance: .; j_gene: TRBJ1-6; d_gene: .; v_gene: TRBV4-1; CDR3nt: TGCGCCAGCAGCCAAGGAGGACAAACCTCTAGCTATAATTCACCCCTCCACTTT; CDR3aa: CASSQGGQTSSYNSPLHF
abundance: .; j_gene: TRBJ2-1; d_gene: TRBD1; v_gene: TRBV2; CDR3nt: TGTGCCAGCAGTGTCAGGACAGGGAATCAGGACAATGAGCAGTTCTTC; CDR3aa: CASSVRTGNQDNEQFF
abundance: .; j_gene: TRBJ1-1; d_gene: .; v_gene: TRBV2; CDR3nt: TGTGCCAGCAAGGCGGACTTGAACACTGAAGCTTTCTTT; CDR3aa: CASKADLNTEAFF
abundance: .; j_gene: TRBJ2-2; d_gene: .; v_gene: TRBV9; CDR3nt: TGTGCCAGCAGCGGCCTACAGGGCTCCGGGGAGCTGTTTTTT; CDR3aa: CASSGLQGSGELFF
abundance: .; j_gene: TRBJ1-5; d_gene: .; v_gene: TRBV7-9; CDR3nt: TGTGCCAGCAGCGCGACCCTTGGCAATCAGCCCCAGCATTTT; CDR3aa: CASSATLGNQPQHF
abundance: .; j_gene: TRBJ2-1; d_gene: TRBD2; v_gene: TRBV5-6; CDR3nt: TGTGCCAGCAGCCCCGGGACTAGGGCCTACAATGAGCAGTTCTTC; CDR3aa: CASSPGTRAYNEQFF
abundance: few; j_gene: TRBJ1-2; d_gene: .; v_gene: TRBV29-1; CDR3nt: TGCAGCGTGACCATGGGGGGCTATGGCTACACCTTC; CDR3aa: CSVTMGGYGYTF